This T cell receptor (beta chain) comes out of a study of blood T cell repertoires in COVID-19. Background on the study: Spain, Italy and the United States supplied samples that represented acute and convalescent COVID-19.

The CDR3 spans 11 residues. The V gene's germline CDR1 is SNHLY and CDR2 FYNNEI. As to this clone: One end of the junction varies from germline; a read error may be responsible.

Original processing notes: Amplification of reference gene primers was used by the study to estimate nucleated cell counts. The protocol was immunoSEQ multiplex PCR, while the TCRdb copy is restricted to in-frame clones and leaves out a portion. Clone size and the V and J calls come from that table; the DNA yielded D and trimming. The sample shows about 220,000 clones, 65% to 85% of them seen only once. This TCR was sampled from a woman in her 30s who had recovered from COVID-19. The chain couples TRBV2 to TRBJ1-2, with TRBD1 as a possible D gene (5 bases). The specimen was peripheral blood. The CDR3 region has the DNA TGTGCCAGCAGTGAAGTCAGGGATGAATTCTTC. Translation gives CASSEVRDEFF.